This T cell receptor beta chain was retrieved from a study of T cells in Graves' hyperthyroidism and ophthalmopathy. This clonotype was observed a handful of times. Its antigen is not known. Study-level points and caveats: Blood shared most expanded thyroid clonotypes above 0.001.

Template material for amplifying TCR beta CDR3 regions consisted of RNA transcripts. The primer set for the first-round RT-PCR of the TCR CDR3 was HTBI. Each CDR3 protein is one row after TCRdb ran MiXCR on the multiplex PCR reads. There are around 500,000 distinct CDR3 sequences in the sample; 12% to 15% occur only once, and about 14% lies in the top ten. The hyperthyroidism was newly diagnosed and had lasted under 2 months; the patients were aged 18 to 65. Cells are PBMCs isolated from 10 ml of fresh blood. Deletions cut 4 bases from V and 3 bases from J, with 23 bases between. Germline assignment: CDR1 SGHNT and CDR2 YYREEE (reference sequence). The CDR3 loop spans 18 amino acids.

The rearrangement uses TRBV5-4 and TRBJ2-4; maybe TRBD2 (5 bases). The sample consisted of blood. This clonotype was obtained from a woman in her thirties or forties with Graves' hyperthyroidism. This CDR3 is CASSLATPGNFGKNIQYF. DNA for the CDR3: TGTGCCAGCAGCCTTGCGACCCCGGGGAATTTCGGCAAAAACATTCAGTACTTC.